The 11 T cell receptor beta chains below all came from one sample that was sequenced in a study of T cells after yellow fever vaccination. TCRdb called the 5' RACE reads again in MiXCR, with one record for every CDR3 protein. The sample contains hundreds of thousands of distinct CDR3 sequences, about 12% of which appear only once. Here the sequenced sample was PBMCs, taken on the day of the yellow fever booster vaccination. The receptors here all came from a man aged 25 to 40 who received the YFV17D yellow fever vaccine.

The genes are TRBV15 and TRBJ2-7; 7 bases agree with TRBD2. This CDR3 contains 15 residues. Germline V gene lookup returns CDR1 LNHNV and CDR2 YYDKDF (reference sequence). Losses at the gene ends were 11 bases for V and 1 base for J; bases not matched to a gene: 14. CDR3 nucleotide sequence: TGTGCCTCTATCGGCTGGGAGGGGATTTCCTACGAGCAGTACTTC. The encoded protein is CASIGWEGISYEQYF.

The V and J genes are TRBV7-2 and TRBJ2-3; D unclear. V lost 1 base to trimming and J lost 3 bases, with 8 bases between them. Germline V gives CDR1 SGHTA, CDR2 FQGNSA. The CDR3 sequence is 14 residues long. The CDR3 reads CASSLVFRTDTQYF. CDR3 nucleotide sequence: TGTGCCAGCAGCTTAGTGTTCAGAACAGATACGCAGTATTTT.

This clonotype was counted a few times. This chain connects TRBV14 to TRBJ2-1; weak D call: TRBD2 (5 bases). The CDR3 covers 14 residues. Germline CDR1 is SGHDN and CDR2 is FVKESK. The ends were cut back, 4 bases at V and 6 bases at J, with 13 bases in the middle. The CDR3 region is CASSRQRTTNEQFF. The CDR3 region has the DNA TGTGCCAGCAGCCGCCAGCGGACGACCAATGAGCAGTTCTTC.

J is TRBJ2-7 and V is TRBV13; TRBD2 agrees at 12 bases. The CDR3 is 15 residues long. The germline V gene has CDR1 PRHDT and CDR2 FYEKMQ (reference sequence). With V trimmed by 5 bases and J by 5 bases, 7 bases remained unmatched. Here the CDR3 reads CASSVRLAGDDEQYF. DNA for the CDR3: TGTGCCAGCAGCGTCCGACTAGCGGGAGACGACGAGCAGTACTTC.

CDR3 residues: CASSFTGGGGELFF. The CDR3 nucleotides are TGTGCCAGCAGTTTCACAGGGGGCGGCGGGGAGCTGTTTTTT. V usage is TRBV28 and J usage is TRBJ2-2; 9 bases fit TRBD1. Germline CDR1 and CDR2: MDHEN and SYDVKM. The V and J ends lost 3 bases and 7 bases, in that order; junction bases with no gene match: 3. The CDR3 has 14 residues.

The CDR3 DNA reads as TGTGCCAGCTCCCACCCGGGGGGGCGGGAGAACGAGCAGTACTTC. This encodes CASSHPGGRENEQYF. The rearrangement joins TRBV18 to TRBJ2-7; 8 positions agree with TRBD2. Germline CDR1 is KGHSH and CDR2 is LQKENI. The CDR3 covers 15 residues. J was trimmed by 5 bases and V by 6 bases; bases with no gene match: 12.

This clonotype was detected ten times or more. The chain employs TRBV5-6 and TRBJ2-5; unclear D gene. Germline loops: CDR1 SGHDT, CDR2 YYEEEE. Trimming shortened V by 2 bases and J by 5 bases, and 10 bases separated the two germline ends. The CDR3 extends over 13 amino acids. The CDR3 region is CASSLRNGETQYF. In DNA form, the CDR3 reads TGTGCCAGCAGCTTAAGGAACGGGGAGACCCAGTACTTC.

The chain carries TRBV30 and TRBJ2-2; D is ambiguous. The V gene's germline CDR1 is GTSNPN and CDR2 SVGIG (reference sequence). Deletions cut 0 bases from V and 6 bases from J, with 5 bases between. The CDR3 contains 12 residues. The CDR3 DNA sequence: TGTGCCTGGAGTGTCTCCCCCGGGGAGCTGTTTTTT. It is translated as CAWSVSPGELFF. Using reference TRBV30 and TRBJ2-2 for the parts outside the CDR3, the full variable domain is SQTIHQWPATLVQPVGSPLSLECTVEGTSNPNLYWYRQAAGRGLQLLFYSVGIGQISSEVPQNLSASRPQDRQFILSSKKLLLSDSGFYLCAWSVSPGELFFGEGSRLTVL.

This clonotype was recorded at least ten times. This chain uses TRBV27 with TRBJ2-7; 8 bases fit TRBD1. With 2 bases clipped from V and 2 bases from J, the junction kept 2 bases outside the gene matches. From germline, CDR1 is MNHEY and CDR2 SMNVEV (reference sequence). This CDR3 has 14 residues. The CDR3 sequence: CASSLQGAPYEQYF. For the CDR3, the DNA is TGTGCCAGCAGTTTACAGGGGGCCCCCTACGAGCAGTACTTC.

The chain has TRBV4-3 and TRBJ1-1; D is possibly TRBD1 (5 bases). Germline lookup yields CDR1 LGHNA and CDR2 YSLEER. This CDR3 spans 15 amino acids. V shed 1 base and J shed 0 bases, with 9 bases lying between them. The CDR3 coding sequence is TGCGCCAGCAGCCAAGCAACAGGACTGAACACTGAAGCTTTCTTT. Its protein product is CASSQATGLNTEAFF.

The gene calls are TRBV15 and TRBJ2-3, with D perhaps matching TRBD1 or TRBD2 (6 bases each). Trimming removed 0 bases from V and 3 bases from J, with 16 bases in between. Germline V lookup: CDR1 LNHNV, CDR2 YYDKDF (reference sequence). This CDR3 is 17 amino acids long. The CDR3 DNA is TGTGCCACCAGCAGAGAGGGGGCCCAGGGAGGAACAGATACGCAGTATTTT. Protein product: CATSREGAQGGTDTQYF.